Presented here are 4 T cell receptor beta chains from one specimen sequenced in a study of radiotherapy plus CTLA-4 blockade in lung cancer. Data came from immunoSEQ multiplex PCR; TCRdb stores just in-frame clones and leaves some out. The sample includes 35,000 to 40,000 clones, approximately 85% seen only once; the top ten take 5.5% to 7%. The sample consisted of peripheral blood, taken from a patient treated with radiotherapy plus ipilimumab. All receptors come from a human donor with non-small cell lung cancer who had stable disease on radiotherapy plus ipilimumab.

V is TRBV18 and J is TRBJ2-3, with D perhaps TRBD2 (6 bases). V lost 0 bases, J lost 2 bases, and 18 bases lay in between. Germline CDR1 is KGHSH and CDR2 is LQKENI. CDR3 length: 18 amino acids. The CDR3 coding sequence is TGTGCCAGCTCACCACCGAGGAGTAGCGGCGAAGACACAGATACGCAGTATTTT. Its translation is CASSPPRSSGEDTDTQYF.

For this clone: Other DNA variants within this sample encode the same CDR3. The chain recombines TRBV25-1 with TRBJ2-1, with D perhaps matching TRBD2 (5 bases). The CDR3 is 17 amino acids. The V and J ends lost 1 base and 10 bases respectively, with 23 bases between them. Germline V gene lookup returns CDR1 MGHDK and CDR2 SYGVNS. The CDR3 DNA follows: TGTGCCAGCAGTGAATTATCGGGCCCTACTAGATTCCACGAGCAGTTCTTC. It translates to CASSELSGPTRFHEQFF.

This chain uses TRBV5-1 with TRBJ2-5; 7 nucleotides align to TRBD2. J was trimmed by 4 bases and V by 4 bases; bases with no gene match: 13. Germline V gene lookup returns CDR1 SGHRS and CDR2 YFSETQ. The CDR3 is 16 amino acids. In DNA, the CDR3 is TGCGCCAGCAGCCCTACTGGACTAGGAGGGCGAGAGACCCAGTACTTC. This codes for CASSPTGLGGRETQYF.

The CDR3 spells CAIGRSEETQYF. The CDR3 bases are TGTGCCATCGGGAGGTCGGAAGAGACCCAGTACTTC. This rearrangement joins TRBV10-3 to TRBJ2-5; weak D call: TRBD2 (6 bases). CDR3 length: 12 amino acids. The V gene's germline CDR1 is ENHRY and CDR2 SYGVKD. Trimming removed 8 bases at V and 3 bases at J, with 10 bases between.